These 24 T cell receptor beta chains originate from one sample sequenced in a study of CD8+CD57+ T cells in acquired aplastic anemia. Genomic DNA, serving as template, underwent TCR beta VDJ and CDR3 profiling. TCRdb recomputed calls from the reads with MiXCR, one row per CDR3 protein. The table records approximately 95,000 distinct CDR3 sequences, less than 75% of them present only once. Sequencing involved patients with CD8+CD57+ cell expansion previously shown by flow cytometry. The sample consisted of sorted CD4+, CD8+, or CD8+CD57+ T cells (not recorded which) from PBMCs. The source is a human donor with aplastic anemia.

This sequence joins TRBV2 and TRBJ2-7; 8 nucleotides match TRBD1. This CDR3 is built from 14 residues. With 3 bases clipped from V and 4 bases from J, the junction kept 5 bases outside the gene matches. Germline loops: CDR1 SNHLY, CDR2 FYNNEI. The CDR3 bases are TGTGCCAGCAGTGAGCAGGGGGCAGGGTACGAGCAGTACTTC. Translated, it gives CASSEQGAGYEQYF. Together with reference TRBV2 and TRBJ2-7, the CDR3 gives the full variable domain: EPEVTQTPSHQVTQMGQEVILRCVPISNHLYFYWYRQILGQKVEFLVSFYNNEISEKSEIFDDQFSVERPDGSNFTLKIRSTKLEDSAMYFCASSEQGAGYEQYFGPGTRLTVT.

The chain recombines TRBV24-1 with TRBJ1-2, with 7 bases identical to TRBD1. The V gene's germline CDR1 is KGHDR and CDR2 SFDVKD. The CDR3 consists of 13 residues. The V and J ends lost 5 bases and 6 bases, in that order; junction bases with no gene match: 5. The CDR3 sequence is CATSGLQGDGYTF. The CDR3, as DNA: TGTGCCACCAGTGGGCTCCAGGGGGATGGCTACACCTTC.

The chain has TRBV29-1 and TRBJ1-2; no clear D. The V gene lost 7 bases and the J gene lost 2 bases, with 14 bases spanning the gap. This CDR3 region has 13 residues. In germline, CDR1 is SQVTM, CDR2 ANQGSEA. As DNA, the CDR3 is TGCAGCGCGACGGCGCCCGGCAACTATGGCTACACCTTC. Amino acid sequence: CSATAPGNYGYTF.

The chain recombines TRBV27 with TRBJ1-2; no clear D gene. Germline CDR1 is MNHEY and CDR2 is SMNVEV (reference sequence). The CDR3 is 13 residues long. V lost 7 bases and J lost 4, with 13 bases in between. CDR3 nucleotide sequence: TGTGCCAGCACTAAGAACCCCCTCTATGGCTACACCTTC. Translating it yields CASTKNPLYGYTF.

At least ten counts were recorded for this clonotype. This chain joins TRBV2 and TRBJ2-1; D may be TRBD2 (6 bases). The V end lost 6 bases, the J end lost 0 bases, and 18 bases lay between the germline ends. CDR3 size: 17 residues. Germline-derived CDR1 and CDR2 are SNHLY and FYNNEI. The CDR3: CASSPGTLWSSYNEQFF. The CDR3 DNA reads TGTGCCAGCAGCCCTGGGACTCTTTGGAGCTCCTACAATGAGCAGTTCTTC.

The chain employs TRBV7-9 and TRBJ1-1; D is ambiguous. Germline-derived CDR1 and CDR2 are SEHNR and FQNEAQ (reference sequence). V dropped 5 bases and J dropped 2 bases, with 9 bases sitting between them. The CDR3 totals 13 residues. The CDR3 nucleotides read TGTGCCAGCAGCCCGGTGGGCAACACTGAAGCTTTCTTT. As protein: CASSPVGNTEAFF. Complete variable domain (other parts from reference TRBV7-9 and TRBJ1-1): DTGVSQNPRHKITKRGQNVTFRCDPISEHNRLYWYRQTLGQGPEFLTYFQNEAQLEKSRLLSDRFSAERPKGSFSTLEIQRTEQGDSAMYLCASSPVGNTEAFFGQGTRLTVV.

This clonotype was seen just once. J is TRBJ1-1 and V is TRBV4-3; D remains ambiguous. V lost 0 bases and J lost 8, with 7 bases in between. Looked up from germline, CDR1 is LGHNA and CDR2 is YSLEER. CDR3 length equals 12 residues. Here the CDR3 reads CASSQDRREAFF. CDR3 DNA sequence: TGCGCCAGCAGCCAAGATCGGCGGGAAGCTTTCTTT.

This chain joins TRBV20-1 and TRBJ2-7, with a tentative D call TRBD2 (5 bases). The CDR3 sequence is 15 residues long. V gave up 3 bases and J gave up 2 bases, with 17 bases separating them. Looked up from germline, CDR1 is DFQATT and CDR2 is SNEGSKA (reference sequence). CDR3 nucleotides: TGCAGTGCTAGCGATCCGGTGACTATTCCCTACGAGCAGTACTTC. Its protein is CSASDPVTIPYEQYF.

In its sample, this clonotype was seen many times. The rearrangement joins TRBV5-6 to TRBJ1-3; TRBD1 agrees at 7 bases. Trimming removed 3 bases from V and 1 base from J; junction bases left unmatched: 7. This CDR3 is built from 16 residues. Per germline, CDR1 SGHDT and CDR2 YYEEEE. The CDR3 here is CASSSRTGQSGNTIYF. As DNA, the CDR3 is TGTGCCAGCAGCTCCAGGACAGGACAGTCTGGAAACACCATATATTTT.

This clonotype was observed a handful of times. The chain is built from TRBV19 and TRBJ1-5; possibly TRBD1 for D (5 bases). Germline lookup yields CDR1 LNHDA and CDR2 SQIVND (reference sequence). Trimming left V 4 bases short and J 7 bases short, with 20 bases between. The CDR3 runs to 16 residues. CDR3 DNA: TGTGCCAGTAGTAATGAGTACGGGACCGGCGGACAGCCCCAGCATTTT. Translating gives CASSNEYGTGGQPQHF.

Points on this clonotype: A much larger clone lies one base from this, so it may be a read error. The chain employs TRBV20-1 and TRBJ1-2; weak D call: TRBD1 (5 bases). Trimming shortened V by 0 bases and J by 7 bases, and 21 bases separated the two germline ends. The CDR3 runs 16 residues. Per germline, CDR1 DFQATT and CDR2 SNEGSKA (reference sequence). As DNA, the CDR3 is TGCAGTGCTAGAGATTGGGCCCGGGACCCCAGCTGTGGCTACACCTTC. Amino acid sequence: CSARDWARDPSCGYTF.

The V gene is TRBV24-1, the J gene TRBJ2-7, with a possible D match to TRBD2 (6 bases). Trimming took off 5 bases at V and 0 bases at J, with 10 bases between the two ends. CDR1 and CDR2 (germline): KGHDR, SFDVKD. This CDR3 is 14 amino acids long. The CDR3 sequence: CATSGEVSSYEQYF. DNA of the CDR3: TGTGCCACCAGTGGGGAGGTGAGCTCCTACGAGCAGTACTTC.

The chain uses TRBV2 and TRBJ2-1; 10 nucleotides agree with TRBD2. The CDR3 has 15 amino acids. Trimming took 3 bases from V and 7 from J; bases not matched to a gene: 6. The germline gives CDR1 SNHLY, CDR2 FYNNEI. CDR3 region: CASSELAGVKNEQFF. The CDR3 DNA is TGTGCCAGCAGTGAGCTAGCGGGGGTCAAGAATGAGCAGTTCTTC.

This CDR3 is CSVERDQNTEAFF. The CDR3 coding sequence is TGCAGCGTTGAACGGGACCAGAACACTGAAGCTTTCTTT. The genes are TRBV29-1 and TRBJ1-1; possibly TRBD1 for D (5 bases). The V and J ends lost 2 bases and 1 base respectively, with 8 bases between them. CDR3 size: 13 residues. Germline-derived CDR1 and CDR2 are SQVTM and ANQGSEA.

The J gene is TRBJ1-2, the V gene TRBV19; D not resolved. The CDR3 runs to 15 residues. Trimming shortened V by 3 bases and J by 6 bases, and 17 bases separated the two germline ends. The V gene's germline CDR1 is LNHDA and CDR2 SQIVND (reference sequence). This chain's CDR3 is CASSIVNRRPNGYTF. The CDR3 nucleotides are TGTGCCAGTAGTATTGTGAACCGCAGGCCAAATGGCTACACCTTC.

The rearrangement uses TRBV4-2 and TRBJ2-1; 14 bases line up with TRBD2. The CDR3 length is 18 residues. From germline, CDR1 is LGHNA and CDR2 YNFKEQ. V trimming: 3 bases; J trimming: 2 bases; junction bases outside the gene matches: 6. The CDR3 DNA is TGTGCCAGCAGCCAGACTAGCGGGAGGGCCAGCGCCTACAATGAGCAGTTCTTC. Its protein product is CASSQTSGRASAYNEQFF.

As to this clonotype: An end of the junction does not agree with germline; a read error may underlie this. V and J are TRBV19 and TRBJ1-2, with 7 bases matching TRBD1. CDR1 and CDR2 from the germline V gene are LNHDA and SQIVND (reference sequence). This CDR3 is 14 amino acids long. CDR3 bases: TGTGCTAGTAGTATTTGGACAGGAAGCGGCGGCTACACCTTC. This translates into CASSIWTGSGGYTF.

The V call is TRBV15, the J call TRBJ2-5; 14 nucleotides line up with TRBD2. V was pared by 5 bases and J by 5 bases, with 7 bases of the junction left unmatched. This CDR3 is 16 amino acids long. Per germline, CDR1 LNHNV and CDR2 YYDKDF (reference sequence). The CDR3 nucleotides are TGTGCCACCAGCGGGGGACTAGCGGGGGCGAGGGAGACCCAGTACTTC. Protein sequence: CATSGGLAGARETQYF.

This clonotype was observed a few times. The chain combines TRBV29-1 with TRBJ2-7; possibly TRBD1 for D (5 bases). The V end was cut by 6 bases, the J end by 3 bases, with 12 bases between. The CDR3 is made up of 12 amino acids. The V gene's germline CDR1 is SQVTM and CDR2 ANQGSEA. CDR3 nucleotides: TGCAGCGTAGCAGGGTCCCACTACGAGCAGTACTTC. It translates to CSVAGSHYEQYF.

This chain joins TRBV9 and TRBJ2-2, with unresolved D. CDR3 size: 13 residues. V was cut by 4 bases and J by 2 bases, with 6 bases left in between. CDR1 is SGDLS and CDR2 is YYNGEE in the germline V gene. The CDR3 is CASSQANTGELFF. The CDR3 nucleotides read TGTGCCAGCAGCCAGGCCAACACCGGGGAGCTGTTTTTT.

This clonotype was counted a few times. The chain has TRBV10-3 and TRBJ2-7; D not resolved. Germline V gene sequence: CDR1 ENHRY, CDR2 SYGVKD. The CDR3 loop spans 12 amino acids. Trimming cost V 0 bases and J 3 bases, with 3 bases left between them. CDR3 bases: TGTGCCATCAGTGAGTCTAGCTACGAGCAGTACTTC. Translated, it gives CAISESSYEQYF.

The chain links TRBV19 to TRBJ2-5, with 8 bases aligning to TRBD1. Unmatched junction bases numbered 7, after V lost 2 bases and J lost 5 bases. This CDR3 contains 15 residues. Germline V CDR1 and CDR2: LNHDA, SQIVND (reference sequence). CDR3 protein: CASSILAGGRETQYF. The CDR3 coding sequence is TGTGCCAGTAGTATACTAGCAGGGGGCAGGGAGACCCAGTACTTC.

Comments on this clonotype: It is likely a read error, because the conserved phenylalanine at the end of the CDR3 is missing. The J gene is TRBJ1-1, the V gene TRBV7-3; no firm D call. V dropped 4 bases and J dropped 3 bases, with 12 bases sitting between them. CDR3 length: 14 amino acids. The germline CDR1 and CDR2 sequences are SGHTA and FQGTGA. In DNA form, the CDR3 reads TGTGCCAGCAGCTCTCGACTGGGAGACACTGAAGCTTTCTCT. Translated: CASSSRLGDTEAFS.

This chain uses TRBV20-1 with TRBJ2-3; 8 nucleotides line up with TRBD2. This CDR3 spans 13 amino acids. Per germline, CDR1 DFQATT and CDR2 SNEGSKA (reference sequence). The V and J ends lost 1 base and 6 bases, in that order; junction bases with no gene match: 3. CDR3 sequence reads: CSARAGTRDTQYF. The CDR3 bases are TGCAGTGCTAGAGCCGGGACTAGGGATACGCAGTATTTT.